A selection of T cell receptor beta chains follows, all from one sample in a study of radiation and T cells in renal cell carcinoma. The assay was immunoSEQ multiplex PCR, and TCRdb's table has in-frame clones only and misses some. The sample lists 130,000 to 150,000 clones, 86% occurring once. The specimen was blood, collected from a patient whose treatment included radiotherapy and nephrectomy. The receptors were sampled from a woman between 45 and 60 years old with renal cell carcinoma. Both conserved end residues are trimmed from each CDR3. Each record gives: clone size, V gene, CDR3 protein. For some rows the clone size is stated as once, few or many, or as a class when expanded; others skip it.

>NA|TRBV4-3
ASSQDRRTGELF
>once|TRBV6-1
ASIKDRGREKLF
>NA|TRBV27
ASSWTGIDTEAF
>once|TRBV5-6
ASSFANRGSYEQY
>NA|TRBV29-1
SVEQDGQPQH
>NA|TRBV9
ASSTGTVNYGYT
>NA|TRBV9
ASSVSSGDYNEQF
>NA|TRBV4-3
ASSQEGIPGTGELF
>NA|TRBV6-1
ASRSSATNEKLF
>NA|TRBV9
ASRDGTPYGYT
>once|TRBV7-2
ASSLARKQF
>NA|TRBV5-4
ASRVDQGGEKLF
>NA|TRBV28
ASSARLLNTEAF
>few|TRBV4-2
ASSQETSGSSGELF
>NA|TRBV11-1
ASSLVDNEQF
>NA|TRBV7-2
ASCPGGWPGANVLT
>NA|TRBV9
ASSEGGTGGPQSTQY
>NA|TRBV29-1
SVEFIPGAEAF
>NA|TRBV28
ASSLGGAASNQPQH
>once|TRBV7-2
ASTPLRGGSNEQF
>few|TRBV29-1
SVVTGEPSGVLGELF
>NA|TRBV4-3
ASSHLNGQLNYGYT
>NA|TRBV5-1
ASSLKSPSDEQY
>NA|TRBV19
ASSIWRSPGAGEQF
>NA|TRBV5-1
ASRLTSGEETQY
>few|TRBV30
AWNRQGYWAEAF
>NA|TRBV19
ASSMAAGQETQY
>NA|TRBV28
ASSLWAGGGNQPQH
>NA|TRBV7-2
ASSRQALSSYEQY
>few|TRBV18
ASSPPGASGRPQQF
>NA|TRBV10-3
AISDSLGTGGSDTQY
>NA|TRBV2
ASSVLHLTGPYGYT
>few|TRBV18
ASSPQGDQPQH
>NA|TRBV18
ASSKGLGMSTEAF
>NA|TRBV6-1
ASSGGVASNEKLF
>NA|TRBV6-5
ASSANTGGEQY
>NA|TRBV5-1
ASSLATQGATGELF
>NA|TRBV4-3
ASSQAASGSGYEQF
>NA|TRBV4-3
ASSQGRGVEAF
>NA|TRBV10-3
AISESGGVYGYT
>NA|TRBV19
ASSPRLASYEQY
>NA|TRBV7-6
ASSRGQRDYEQY
>few|TRBV4-3
ASSAGGIYNEQF
>NA|TRBV28
ASSPTGTAFY
>NA|TRBV29-1
SVEGSGDRTSNYGYT
>NA|TRBV18
ASSPSKGTSYNEQF
>NA|TRBV7-2
ASSHGGSYEQY
>NA|TRBV2
AVHNEGELNTEAF
>NA|TRBV6-5
ASSSLLDTETEAF
>NA|TRBV27
ASSSSTGLNTEAF
>NA|TRBV19
ASSPRALMNYGYT
>NA|TRBV30
AWSVGQGYGYT